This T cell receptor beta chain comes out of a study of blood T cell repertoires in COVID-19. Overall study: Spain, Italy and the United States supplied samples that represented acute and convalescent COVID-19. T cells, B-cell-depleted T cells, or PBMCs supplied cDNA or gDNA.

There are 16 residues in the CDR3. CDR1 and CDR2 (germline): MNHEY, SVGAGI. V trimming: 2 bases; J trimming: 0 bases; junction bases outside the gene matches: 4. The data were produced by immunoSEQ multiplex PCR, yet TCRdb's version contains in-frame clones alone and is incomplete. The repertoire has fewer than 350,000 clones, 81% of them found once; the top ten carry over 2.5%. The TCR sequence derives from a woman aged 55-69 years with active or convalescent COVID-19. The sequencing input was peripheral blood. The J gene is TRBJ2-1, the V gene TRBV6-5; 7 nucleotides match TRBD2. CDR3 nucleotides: TGTGCCAGCAGTTACGACGGGGGGTTCTCCTACAATGAGCAGTTCTTC. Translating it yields CASSYDGGFSYNEQFF.